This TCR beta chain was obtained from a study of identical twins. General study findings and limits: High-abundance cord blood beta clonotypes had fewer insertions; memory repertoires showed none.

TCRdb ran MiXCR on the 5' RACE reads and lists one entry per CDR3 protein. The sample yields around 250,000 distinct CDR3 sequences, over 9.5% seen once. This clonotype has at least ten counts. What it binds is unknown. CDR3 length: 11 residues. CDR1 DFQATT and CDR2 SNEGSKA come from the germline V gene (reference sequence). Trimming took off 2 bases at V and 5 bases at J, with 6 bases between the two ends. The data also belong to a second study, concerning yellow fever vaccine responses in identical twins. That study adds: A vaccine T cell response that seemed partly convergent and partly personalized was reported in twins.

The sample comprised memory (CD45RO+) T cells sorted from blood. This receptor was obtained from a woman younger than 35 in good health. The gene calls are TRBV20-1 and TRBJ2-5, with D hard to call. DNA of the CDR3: TGCAGTGCTAGACTGGGGGAGACCCAGTACTTC. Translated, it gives CSARLGETQYF.